Listed below are T cell receptor beta chains from one sample, sequenced in a study of neurological immune-mediated disorders. From the 5' RACE reads, TCRdb called clonotypes with MiXCR, one entry per CDR3 protein. The profile covers around 48,000 distinct CDR3 sequences, with under 13% appearing a single time and 21% taken by the ten largest. Sequencing was performed on PBMCs. These receptor sequences come from a woman aged 40-49 years with HTLV-1-associated myelopathy (HAM/TSP). Each CDR3 is given with its conserved first and last residue. A D gene is named only where the DNA matches it firmly. Size is stated for part of the rows, as once, few or many counts, or as a class when the clone is expanded.

>many|-|TRBV7-2|TRBJ1-4
TGTGCCAGCAGCGCCCCCGGGAGACCCCCGGGGCGTGAAAAACTGTTTTTT
CASSAPGRPPGREKLFF
>many|-|TRBV12-3/TRBV12-4|TRBJ1-2
TGTGCCAGCATCTCGGGTATGGGCTACACCTTC
CASISGMGYTF
>many|TRBD2|TRBV2|TRBJ2-7
TGTGCCAGCAGTGTGGGACTAGGGTTTACCTACGAGCAGTACTTC
CASSVGLGFTYEQYF
>many|-|TRBV18|TRBJ2-3
TGTGCCAGCTCAACATATGTCCTTTCGATCTCAGATACGCAGTATTTT
CASSTYVLSISDTQYF
>many|-|TRBV12-3/TRBV12-4|TRBJ2-7
TGTGCCAGCAGTTTCGGAAGAGCGGATGAGCAGTACTTC
CASSFGRADEQYF
>many|-|TRBV19|TRBJ1-6
TGTGCCAGTAGTATTCAGGAGGGGAATTCACCCCTCCACTTT
CASSIQEGNSPLHF
>many|-|TRBV7-2|TRBJ2-7
TGTGCCAGCAGCTTAGAAGGGGCAAGGGGAGAGCAGTACTTC
CASSLEGARGEQYF
>many|TRBD1|TRBV7-8|TRBJ1-1
TGTGCCAGCAGCCGGACAGGGGGCCATAACACTGAAGCTTTCTTT
CASSRTGGHNTEAFF
>many|-|TRBV9|TRBJ1-4
TGTGCCAGCAGCGCGCCCGGGCCGGGGAATGAAAAACTGTTTTTT
CASSAPGPGNEKLFF
>many|TRBD2|TRBV3-1|TRBJ2-5
TGTGCCAGCAGCCAAGGACTAGCAGAGACCCAGTACTTC
CASSQGLAETQYF
>many|TRBD2|TRBV7-2|TRBJ2-7
TGTGCCAGCAGCTTAGCAAGCGGGAGCTACGAGCAGTACTTC
CASSLASGSYEQYF
>many|-|TRBV29-1|TRBJ1-2
TGCAGCGTTGGAGGTCCGGACTATGGCTACACCTTC
CSVGGPDYGYTF
>many|TRBD1|TRBV3-1|TRBJ1-1
TGTGCCAGCAGCCAAGCCGGGACAGGGGGTGCTATCACTGAAGCTTTCTTT
CASSQAGTGGAITEAFF
>many|TRBD2|TRBV7-2|TRBJ2-3
TGTGCCAGCAGCGGCCGGAGGACTAGCGGGGGCTTCCGCACAGATACGCAGTATTTT
CASSGRRTSGGFRTDTQYF
>many|-|TRBV14|TRBJ2-7
TGTGCCAGCAGCCAGTACGACAGATACGAGCAGTACTTC
CASSQYDRYEQYF
>many|-|TRBV7-2|TRBJ1-2
TGTGCCAGCAGCTTATCTAAACGGGATGGCTACACCTTC
CASSLSKRDGYTF
>many|-|TRBV20-1|TRBJ2-7
TGCAGTGCTAGAGATCGAAGGGGGGTTTACGAGCAGTACTTC
CSARDRRGVYEQYF
>many|-|TRBV4-3|TRBJ2-7
TGCGCCAGCAGCCAATCCCTATCCTACGAGCAGTACTTC
CASSQSLSYEQYF
>many|TRBD2|TRBV4-1|TRBJ2-3
TGCGCCAGCAGCCATCCCGGGGGGACTAGCACAGATACGCAGTATTTT
CASSHPGGTSTDTQYF
>once|-|TRBV5-1|TRBJ2-1
TGCGCCAGCAGCGCGGTCTCGGGGAACAATGAGCAGTTCTTC
CASSAVSGNNEQFF
>many|-|TRBV28|TRBJ2-7
TGTGCCAGCGGACCGGACGGCGGACCGATGGAGCAGTACTTC
CASGPDGGPMEQYF
>many|TRBD1|TRBV15|TRBJ2-7
TGTGCCACCAGCAGGGGCGAAGGGGACAGGGGCTACGAGCAGTACTTC
CATSRGEGDRGYEQYF
>many|TRBD1|TRBV6-5|TRBJ1-1
TGTGCCAGCACCCCCCGACAGGGGGCAACCACTGAAGCTTTCTTT
CASTPRQGATTEAFF
>many|TRBD1|TRBV9|TRBJ1-5
TGTGCCAGCAGTAGACAGGGTAATCAGCCCCAGCATTTT
CASSRQGNQPQHF
>many|-|TRBV7-6|TRBJ2-3
TGTGCCAGCAGCCGCACAGATACGCAGTATTTT
CASSRTDTQYF
>many|TRBD1|TRBV10-3|TRBJ1-1
TGTGCCACCTCGGACAGGGAAAGGACTGAAGCTTTCTTT
CATSDRERTEAFF
>many|-|TRBV6-2/TRBV6-3|TRBJ2-2
TGTGCCAGCTCGGCGGCCGGGGAGCTGTTTTTT
CASSAAGELFF
>many|TRBD2|TRBV6-6|TRBJ2-7
TGTGCCAGCAGCACTAGCGGGGGGCCCCACTTC
CASSTSGGPHF
>many|-|TRBV3-1|TRBJ1-6
TGTGCCAGCAGCCCGGGGGGGGACTCTTCCCTCCACTTT
CASSPGGDSSLHF
>many|TRBD1|TRBV15|TRBJ2-2
TGTGCCACCAGCGGACCGGGACAGTCGAACACCGGGGAGCTGTTTTTT
CATSGPGQSNTGELFF
>many|-|TRBV5-1|TRBJ2-3
TGCGCCAGCAGCTTGGCCCCGAGCGATACGCAGTATTTT
CASSLAPSDTQYF
>many|TRBD1|TRBV5-1|TRBJ1-2
TGCGCCAGCAGCTTGCGGACAGGGGACGGCTACACCTTC
CASSLRTGDGYTF
>many|TRBD1|TRBV4-1|TRBJ1-2
TGCGCCAGCAGCCTCCCTTCTACAGGGGGGAAGGGCTATGGCTACACCTTC
CASSLPSTGGKGYGYTF
>many|-|TRBV12-3/TRBV12-4|TRBJ1-4
TGTGCCAGCAGTCCCGTGAGTGCAACTAATGAAAAACTGTTTTTT
CASSPVSATNEKLFF
>few|TRBD1|TRBV20-1|TRBJ1-1
TGCAGTGGTTGGATCCCGGGACAGGAGAACACTGAAGCTTTCTTT
CSGWIPGQENTEAFF
>many|-|TRBV9|TRBJ2-1
TGTGCCAGCAGCGTAGCCCCCGTAACCAATGAGCAGTTCTTC
CASSVAPVTNEQFF
>many|TRBD2|TRBV29-1|TRBJ2-2
TGCAGCGGGGAGGGGAACACCGGGGAGCTGTTTTTT
CSGEGNTGELFF
>-|TRBD1|TRBV18|TRBJ2-1
TGTGCCAGCTCTACCGGGACAGGGGTCAATGAGCAGTTCTTC
CASSTGTGVNEQFF
>many|TRBD1|TRBV6-5|TRBJ1-2
TGTGCCAGCAGTGACCCGGGACAGGGGGTAGGAGGCTACACCTTC
CASSDPGQGVGGYTF
>many|-|TRBV20-1|TRBJ2-2
TGCAGTGCTAACAGGGAGGGGACCGGGGAGCTGTTTTTT
CSANREGTGELFF
>-|TRBD1|TRBV7-8|TRBJ2-7
TGTGCCAGCAGCACCAGACTCCGGGACAGGGCCTACGAGCAGTACTTC
CASSTRLRDRAYEQYF
>many|TRBD2|TRBV29-1|TRBJ2-5
TGCAGCGTTGCGTGGGGGGGCCAAGAGACCCAGTACTTC
CSVAWGGQETQYF
>many|-|TRBV20-1|TRBJ2-5
TGCAGTGCTAGAGATCCGTGGGGTTTGGAGACCCAGTACTTC
CSARDPWGLETQYF
>many|TRBD1|TRBV5-1|TRBJ2-3
TGCGCCAGCAGCGACAGGGCTAGGCCGACGAGCACAGATACGCAGTATTTT
CASSDRARPTSTDTQYF
>-|-|TRBV7-6|TRBJ1-3
TGTGCCAGCAGCTTAGCGGGCGGCCTCTCTGGAAACACCATATATTTT
CASSLAGGLSGNTIYF
>many|TRBD2|TRBV7-7|TRBJ2-2
TGTGCCAGCAGCATAGCGGGGGGGTACACCGGGGAGCTGTTTTTT
CASSIAGGYTGELFF
>once|TRBD2|TRBV19|TRBJ2-7
TGTGCCAGACGGCGGGGGGGTCCAGTGGAGCAGTACTTC
CARRRGGPVEQYF
>many|-|TRBV20-1|TRBJ1-2
TGCAGTGCCGGAGCCTATGGCTACACCTTC
CSAGAYGYTF
>many|-|TRBV5-1|TRBJ1-5
TGCGCCAGCAGTGAGGGGGGAAGCAATCAGCCCCAGCATTTT
CASSEGGSNQPQHF
>once|-|TRBV18|TRBJ2-5
TGTGCCAGCTCACCAGCGGGGAGTAGAGAGACCCAGTACTTC
CASSPAGSRETQYF
>many|-|TRBV29-1|TRBJ1-1
TGCAGCGGCCTAATTACAGGGAACACTGAAGCTTTCTTT
CSGLITGNTEAFF
>many|TRBD2|TRBV3-1|TRBJ2-3
TGTGCCAGCAGCCAAGTCCTAGCGGGGGGTTCTTTCACAGATACGCAGTATTTT
CASSQVLAGGSFTDTQYF